This T cell receptor beta chain was retrieved from a study of a mutant IDH1 vaccine in newly diagnosed glioma. Study-level background: Vaccination began 4-6 weeks post radiotherapy alone, or with temozolomide cycles. Radiotherapy, temozolomide, or both had been given previously, and both were given to most. Study-wide results and caveats: Vaccine-induced responses were seen in roughly 93% of patients, spanning several MHC alleles. Top peripheral T cell clonotype shifts appeared unrelated to pseudoprogression.

This sample's time point: week 11, during vaccination. Every vaccine dose comprised 300 ug of mutant IDH1 20-mer peptide plus topical imiquimod. As for this clone: Its antigen is still unknown.

This table comes from immunoSEQ multiplex PCR, and its TCRdb copy is limited to in-frame clones, with some not included. The profile shows approximately 40,000 clones, 84% of them singletons. The sequence came from a man aged 40-55 years with glioma. Sample: PBMCs, taken from a glioma patient whose treatment included an IDH1 peptide vaccine.

The CDR3 bases are TGTGCCAGCAGTAAACAGGACGATGGCTACACCTTC. Translating it yields CASSKQDDGYTF. The chain has TRBV6-6 and TRBJ1-2; D is perhaps TRBD1 (5 bases). Germline V gene data show CDR1 as MNHNY and CDR2 as SVGAGI (reference sequence). This CDR3 spans 12 amino acids. V was clipped by 5 bases and J by 6 bases, with 10 bases between them.